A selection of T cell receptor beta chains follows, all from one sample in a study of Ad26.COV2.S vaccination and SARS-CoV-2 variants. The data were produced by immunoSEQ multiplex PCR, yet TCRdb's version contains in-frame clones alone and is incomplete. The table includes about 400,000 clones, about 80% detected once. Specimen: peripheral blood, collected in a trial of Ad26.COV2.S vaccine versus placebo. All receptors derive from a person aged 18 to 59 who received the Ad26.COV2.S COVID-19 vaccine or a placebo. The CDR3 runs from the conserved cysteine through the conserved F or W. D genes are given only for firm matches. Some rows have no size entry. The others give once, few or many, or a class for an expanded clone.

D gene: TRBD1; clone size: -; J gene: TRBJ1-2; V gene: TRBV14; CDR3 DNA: TGTGCCAGCAGCCCTAGAAAATACAGGGGGATTGACTATGGCTACACCTTC; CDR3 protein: CASSPRKYRGIDYGYTF
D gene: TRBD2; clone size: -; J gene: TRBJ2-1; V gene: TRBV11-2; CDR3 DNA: TGTGCCAGCAGCCATAGACTAGCGGGAGAGGTTGAGCAGTTCTTC; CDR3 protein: CASSHRLAGEVEQFF
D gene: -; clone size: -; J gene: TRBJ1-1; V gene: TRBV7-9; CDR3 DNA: TGTGCCAGCAGCGAAACAACAGGGTTTGGCACTGAAGCTTTCTTT; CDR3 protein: CASSETTGFGTEAFF
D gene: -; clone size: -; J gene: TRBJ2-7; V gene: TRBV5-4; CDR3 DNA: TGTGCCAGCAGCCCCTCCCTAGCGATACGGGACGAGCAGTACTTC; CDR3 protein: CASSPSLAIRDEQYF
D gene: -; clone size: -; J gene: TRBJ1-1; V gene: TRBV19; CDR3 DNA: TGTGCCAGTAGTATAAGGACGGGCACTAGGGCTGAAGCTTTCTTT; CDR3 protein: CASSIRTGTRAEAFF
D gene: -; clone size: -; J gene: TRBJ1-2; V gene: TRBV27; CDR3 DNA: TGTGCCAGCAGTCCCTCAGGGGCCTACTATGGCTACACCTTC; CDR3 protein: CASSPSGAYYGYTF
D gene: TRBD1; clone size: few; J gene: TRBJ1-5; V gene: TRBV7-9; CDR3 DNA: TGTGCCAGCAGTAAGACAGGGACCGATTATAGCAATCAGCCCCAGCATTTT; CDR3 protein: CASSKTGTDYSNQPQHF
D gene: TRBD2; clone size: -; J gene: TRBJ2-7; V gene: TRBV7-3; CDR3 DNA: TGTGCCAGCAGCTCCCGGGGACTAGCGGGAGGGCCCTACGAGCAGTACTTC; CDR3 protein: CASSSRGLAGGPYEQYF
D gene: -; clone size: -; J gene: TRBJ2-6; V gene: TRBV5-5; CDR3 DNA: TGTGCCAGCAGCTTGGGGGGTACCGGGGCCAACGTCCTGACTTTC; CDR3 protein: CASSLGGTGANVLTF
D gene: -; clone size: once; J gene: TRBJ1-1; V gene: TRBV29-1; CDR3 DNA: TGCAGCGCAACAGACAGTCTGAACACTGAAGCTTTCTTT; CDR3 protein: CSATDSLNTEAFF